This T cell receptor beta chain was recorded in a study of blood T cell repertoires in COVID-19. On the study more broadly: From T cells, B-cell-depleted T cells, or PBMCs came the material, which was cDNA or gDNA.

The CDR3 loop spans 15 amino acids. Germline V gene lookup returns CDR1 MGHRA and CDR2 YSYEKL. Trimming removed 0 bases from V and 4 bases from J, with 12 bases in between. Assay: immunoSEQ multiplex PCR; the TCRdb copy retains only in-frame clones and omits some. The sample has roughly 99,000 clones, around 85% seen once; the top ten hold approximately 12%. Source material: peripheral blood. This chain links TRBV4-1 with TRBJ1-1; D is unresolved. The sequence was collected from a woman older than 75 with acute or convalescent COVID-19. The CDR3 loop reads CASSQDRLRGTEAFF. CDR3 sequence (DNA): TGCGCCAGCAGCCAAGATCGTCTCAGAGGCACTGAAGCTTTCTTT.